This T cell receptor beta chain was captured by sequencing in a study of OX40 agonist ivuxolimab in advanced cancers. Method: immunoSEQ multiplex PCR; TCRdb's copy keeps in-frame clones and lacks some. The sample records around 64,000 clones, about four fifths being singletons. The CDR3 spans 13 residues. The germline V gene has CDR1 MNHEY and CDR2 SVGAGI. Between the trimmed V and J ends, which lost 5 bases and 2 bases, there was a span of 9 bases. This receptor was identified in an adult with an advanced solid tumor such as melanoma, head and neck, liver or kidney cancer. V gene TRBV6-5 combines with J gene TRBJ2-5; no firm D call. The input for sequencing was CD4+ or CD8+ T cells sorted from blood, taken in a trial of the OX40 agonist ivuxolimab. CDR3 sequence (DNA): TGTGCCAGCAGTCGATGGTCACAAGAGACCCAGTACTTC. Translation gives CASSRWSQETQYF.